The 31 T cell receptor beta chains below were found in one sample sequenced in a study of patients and donors after allogeneic stem cell transplantation. MiXCR, applied by TCRdb to the RT-PCR reads, yields one record per CDR3 protein. The sample has some 200,000 distinct CDR3 sequences; around 41% are singletons. The sequenced material came from blood, either unsorted or a sorted T cell fraction (not recorded which). These TCRs come from a human donor who was either an allogeneic HSCT recipient or a stem cell or donor lymphocyte infusion donor (not recorded which). It is not recorded whose cells these are; they may come from a transplant donor.

The V gene is TRBV6-2 or TRBV6-3, the J gene TRBJ1-5; no reliable D call. CDR1 and CDR2 from the germline V gene are MNHEY and SVGEGT. The V end was cut by 5 bases, the J end by 3 bases, with 2 bases between. The CDR3 totals 11 residues. The CDR3 coding sequence is TGTGCCAGCAGTCACAATCAGCCCCAGCATTTT. It is translated as CASSHNQPQHF.

The sample holds a few counts of this clonotype. V and J are TRBV27 and TRBJ1-2; TRBD1 aligns across 10 bases. CDR1 and CDR2 (germline): MNHEY, SMNVEV (reference sequence). V lost 4 bases, J lost 4 bases, and 9 bases stayed unmatched. The CDR3 contains 16 residues. CDR3 sequence: CASSSGTGEVVYGYTF. As DNA, the CDR3 is TGTGCCAGCAGTTCCGGGACAGGGGAAGTTGTCTATGGCTACACCTTC.

This rearrangement joins TRBV27 to TRBJ2-5; D possibly corresponds to TRBD2 (6 bases). V gave up 3 bases and J gave up 9 bases, with 14 bases separating them. The CDR3 loop spans 13 amino acids. Germline assignment: CDR1 MNHEY and CDR2 SMNVEV (reference sequence). CDR3 coding DNA: TGTGCCAGCAGTTTTCGCGGGGCTGAGTCCCAGTACTTC. It encodes CASSFRGAESQYF.

The V gene is TRBV5-6, the J gene TRBJ2-3; the D is unclear. This CDR3 has 15 residues. Germline CDR1 and CDR2: SGHDT and YYEEEE. V was trimmed by 1 base and J by 0 bases, leaving 9 bases between them. CDR3 sequence: CASSLYDGSTDTQYF. The CDR3 DNA is TGTGCCAGCAGCTTGTACGACGGAAGCACAGATACGCAGTATTTT.

This clonotype was detected a few times. This chain links TRBV28 with TRBJ1-1; 7 positions match TRBD1. This CDR3 has 15 amino acids. The V segment lost 5 bases and the J segment 1 base; nucleotides outside the gene matches: 7. CDR1 is MDHEN, CDR2 SYDVKM, per germline. The CDR3 reads CASSGTGQKNTEAFF. CDR3 coding DNA: TGTGCCAGCAGTGGGACGGGACAGAAGAACACTGAAGCTTTCTTT. The full variable domain, rest sourced from reference TRBV28 and TRBJ1-1, is DVKVTQSSRYLVKRTGEKVFLECVQDMDHENMFWYRQDPGLGLRLIYFSYDVKMKEKGDIPEGYSVSREKKERFSLILESASTNQTSMYLCASSGTGQKNTEAFFGQGTRLTVV.

This clonotype was recorded a few times. The chain carries TRBV29-1 and TRBJ1-2; D might be TRBD1 (5 bases). Germline V gene sequence: CDR1 SQVTM, CDR2 ANQGSEA. This CDR3 contains 12 residues. The V end lost 4 bases, the J end lost 8 bases, and 14 bases lay between the germline ends. CDR3 amino acids: CSVGSGRGGYTF. The CDR3 DNA reads TGCAGCGTTGGCTCGGGGCGAGGGGGCTACACCTTC. Full variable domain (missing parts from reference TRBV29-1 and TRBJ1-2): SAVISQKPSRDICQRGTSLTIQCQVDSQVTMMFWYRQQPGQSLTLIATANQGSEATYESGFVIDKFPISRPNLTFSTLTVSNMSPEDSSIYLCSVGSGRGGYTFGSGTRLTVV.

The chain couples TRBV18 to TRBJ1-5; TRBD1 matches at 12 bases. Trimming took 3 bases from V and 9 from J; bases not matched to a gene: 9. The CDR3 consists of 16 residues. CDR1 and CDR2 (germline): KGHSH, LQKENI. CDR3 sequence: CASSPTGTGGVGPQHF. CDR3 nucleotides: TGTGCCAGCTCACCTACCGGGACAGGGGGCGTTGGGCCCCAGCATTTT. Combining the CDR3 with reference TRBV18 and TRBJ1-5 gives the whole variable domain NAGVMQNPRHLVRRRGQEARLRCSPMKGHSHVYWYRQLPEEGLKFMVYLQKENIIDESGMPKERFSAEFPKEGPSILRIQQVVRGDSAAYFCASSPTGTGGVGPQHFGDGTRLSIL.

This clonotype came up once. The chain joins TRBV29-1 to TRBJ1-1; D remains unclear. CDR1 is SQVTM, CDR2 ANQGSEA, per germline. V dropped 5 bases and J dropped 1 base, with 8 bases sitting between them. This CDR3 region has 12 residues. CDR3 nucleotides: TGCAGCGTTCAGATATCGAACACTGAAGCTTTCTTT. Encoded protein: CSVQISNTEAFF.

Only a few counts were recorded for this clonotype. The chain joins TRBV12-3 or TRBV12-4 to TRBJ1-2; D unresolved. CDR3 length: 13 residues. V shed 2 bases and J shed 1 base, with 5 bases lying between them. CDR3 region: CASSLTINYGYTF. The CDR3 nucleotides are TGTGCCAGCAGTTTAACGATTAACTATGGCTACACCTTC.

This clonotype was counted a few times. The chain employs TRBV7-3 and TRBJ2-3, with D possibly matching TRBD1 (5 bases). CDR1 is SGHTA, CDR2 FQGTGA, per germline. The V end lost 5 bases, the J end lost 7 bases, and 19 bases lay between the germline ends. This CDR3 has 15 amino acids. For the CDR3, the DNA is TGTGCCAGCAGCCAAGGGGCTGACAGCCCGTATACGCAGTATTTT. This translates into CASSQGADSPYTQYF.

The chain recombines TRBV6-5 with TRBJ2-3; weak D call: TRBD1 (6 bases). The CDR3 covers 16 residues. The V end was cut by 0 bases, the J end by 3 bases, with 13 bases between. Germline CDR1 is MNHEY and CDR2 is SVGAGI. The CDR3: CASSYSRGFGTDTQYF. The CDR3 bases are TGTGCCAGCAGTTACTCCAGGGGATTTGGGACAGATACGCAGTATTTT.

The chain couples TRBV7-6 to TRBJ1-4; D is possibly TRBD1 (5 bases). CDR1 and CDR2 from the germline V gene are SGHVS and FNYEAQ. Between the trimmed V and J ends, which lost 5 bases and 0 bases, there was a span of 10 bases. The CDR3 extends over 15 amino acids. CDR3 DNA: TGTGCCAGCAGCCCCCGGACAACAACTAATGAAAAACTGTTTTTT. Amino acid sequence: CASSPRTTTNEKLFF.

This clonotype has only a few counts. V usage is TRBV30 and J usage is TRBJ2-2; D remains unclear. V was cut by 1 base and J by 1 base, with 7 bases left in between. The CDR3 spans 14 residues. The germline CDR1 and CDR2 sequences are GTSNPN and SVGIG (reference sequence). In DNA, the CDR3 is TGTGCCTGGAGTGCCGTACAGAACACCGGGGAGCTGTTTTTT. Translated: CAWSAVQNTGELFF.

Here the CDR3 reads CASSVTGGIYNEQFF. DNA of the CDR3: TGCGCCAGCAGCGTTACAGGGGGTATCTACAATGAGCAGTTCTTC. The J gene is TRBJ2-1, the V gene TRBV5-1, with TRBD1 matching over 8 bases. Trimming took 4 bases from V and 3 from J; bases not matched to a gene: 6. The CDR3 runs to 15 residues. The V gene's germline CDR1 is SGHRS and CDR2 YFSETQ.

This chain connects TRBV29-1 to TRBJ1-1; the D gene is possibly TRBD1 (6 bases). This CDR3 contains 13 residues. The V and J ends lost 5 bases and 1 base respectively, with 11 bases between them. The germline V gene encodes CDR1 SQVTM and CDR2 ANQGSEA. The CDR3 spells CSVLDRWNTEAFF. The CDR3 DNA follows: TGCAGCGTTCTCGACAGGTGGAACACTGAAGCTTTCTTT.

V usage is TRBV7-2 and J usage is TRBJ1-6; D is perhaps TRBD1 (5 bases). The V gene's germline CDR1 is SGHTA and CDR2 FQGNSA. V shed 1 base and J shed 5 bases, with 9 bases lying between them. The CDR3 length is 15 residues. DNA for the CDR3: TGTGCCAGCAGCTTAGGGACACTTCATAATTCACCCCTCCACTTT. Translated: CASSLGTLHNSPLHF.

There are a few counts of this clonotype. This chain connects TRBV3-1 to TRBJ1-5; D gene ambiguous. The CDR3 loop spans 15 amino acids. The V gene lost 1 base and the J gene lost 0 bases, with 7 bases spanning the gap. Germline CDR1 LGHDT, CDR2 YNNKEL (reference sequence). The CDR3 region has the DNA TGTGCCAGCAGCCAAGGGCAGAATAGCAATCAGCCCCAGCATTTT. It translates to CASSQGQNSNQPQHF. Combining the CDR3 with reference TRBV3-1 and TRBJ1-5 gives the whole variable domain DTAVSQTPKYLVTQMGNDKSIKCEQNLGHDTMYWYKQDSKKFLKIMFSYNNKELIINETVPNRFSPKSPDKAHLNLHINSLELGDSAVYFCASSQGQNSNQPQHFGDGTRLSIL.

Here the CDR3 DNA reads TGCGCCAGTGCAGCGGGCTACGAGCAGTACTTC. It yields the protein CASAAGYEQYF. V is TRBV5-1 and J is TRBJ2-7, with a possible D match to TRBD2 (6 bases). The germline V gene encodes CDR1 SGHRS and CDR2 YFSETQ. The CDR3 runs 11 residues. Trimming removed 8 bases at V and 3 bases at J, with 9 bases between. Looking up the rest from reference TRBV5-1 and TRBJ2-7 gives the full variable domain: KAGVTQTPRYLIKTRGQQVTLSCSPISGHRSVSWYQQTPGQGLQFLFEYFSETQRNKGNFPGRFSGRQFSNSRSEMNVSTLELGDSALYLCASAAGYEQYFGPGTRLTVT.

The rearrangement joins TRBV5-6 to TRBJ2-7; 9 bases fit TRBD1. Germline-derived CDR1 and CDR2 are SGHDT and YYEEEE. V lost 2 bases, J lost 1 base, and 7 bases stayed unmatched. The CDR3 runs 16 residues. CDR3 DNA: TGTGCCAGCAGCTTTACCGGGACAGGGAAATCCTACGAGCAGTACTTC. Amino acid sequence: CASSFTGTGKSYEQYF.

The CDR3 loop reads CASSLDPYEQYF. CDR3 bases: TGTGCCAGCAGCTTGGACCCCTACGAGCAGTACTTC. J is TRBJ2-7 and V is TRBV12-3 or TRBV12-4; D is uncertain. Trimming took off 6 bases at V and 2 bases at J, with 8 bases between the two ends. CDR3 length: 12 residues.

The chain couples TRBV15 to TRBJ2-7; perhaps TRBD1 as D (6 bases). CDR1 and CDR2 from the germline V gene are LNHNV and YYDKDF (reference sequence). The CDR3 sequence is 15 residues long. V lost 3 bases and J lost 2, with 14 bases in between. In DNA, the CDR3 is TGTGCCACCAGCAGGACCCTGACAGGAGCCTACGAGCAGTACTTC. It is translated as CATSRTLTGAYEQYF.

The rearrangement uses TRBV20-1 and TRBJ1-5, with TRBD1 as a possible D gene (6 bases). V was trimmed by 3 bases and J by 1 base, leaving 16 bases between them. The CDR3 runs to 16 residues. In germline, CDR1 is DFQATT, CDR2 SNEGSKA (reference sequence). CDR3 sequence reads: CSASGQGGGSNQPQHF. In DNA form, the CDR3 reads TGCAGTGCTAGTGGGCAGGGAGGGGGAAGCAATCAGCCCCAGCATTTT.

The chain is built from TRBV5-1 and TRBJ1-6, with a possible D match to TRBD1 (5 bases). Trimming took 4 bases from V and 2 from J, leaving 13 bases between them. Germline V CDR1 and CDR2: SGHRS, YFSETQ. The CDR3 contains 16 residues. CDR3 nucleotide sequence: TGCGCCAGCAGCGCCGGGACGAATACCTATAATTCACCCCTCCACTTT. Residues: CASSAGTNTYNSPLHF.

This chain uses TRBV15 with TRBJ2-1, with 9 positions matching TRBD2. The CDR3 runs 14 residues. CDR1 LNHNV and CDR2 YYDKDF come from the germline V gene (reference sequence). The ends lost 5 bases at V and 6 bases at J; junction bases unmatched: 5. The CDR3: CATSPGGRVNEQFF. The DNA for the CDR3 is TGTGCCACCAGCCCTGGCGGGAGGGTCAATGAGCAGTTCTTC.

V usage is TRBV12-3 or TRBV12-4 and J usage is TRBJ2-1; 9 bases are a match to TRBD1. CDR3 length equals 14 residues. V lost 6 bases to trimming and J lost 8 bases; unmatched junction nucleotides: 8. This chain's CDR3 is CASRYRDRAHEQFF. The CDR3 bases are TGTGCCAGCAGATACCGGGACAGGGCACATGAGCAGTTCTTC.

V usage is TRBV5-6 and J usage is TRBJ1-5; 9 nucleotides align to TRBD1. This CDR3 region has 16 residues. Per the germline V gene, CDR1 is SGHDT and CDR2 is YYEEEE. J was trimmed by 5 bases and V by 4 bases; bases with no gene match: 10. The CDR3 DNA sequence: TGTGCCAGCAGCCCTGGGACAGGGAGGTTCGATCAGCCCCAGCATTTT. It encodes CASSPGTGRFDQPQHF.

This clonotype was seen only a few times. The chain carries TRBV12-3 or TRBV12-4 and TRBJ1-1; 11 positions match TRBD1. The ends lost 8 bases at V and 5 bases at J; junction bases unmatched: 10. This CDR3 contains 15 residues. The CDR3 region is CASGRTGGGWTEAFF. The CDR3 DNA is TGTGCCAGCGGAAGGACAGGGGGCGGATGGACTGAAGCTTTCTTT.

The chain has TRBV18 and TRBJ2-7, with D uncertain. Between the trimmed V and J ends, which lost 5 bases and 4 bases, there was a span of 15 bases. Germline loops: CDR1 KGHSH, CDR2 LQKENI. The CDR3 consists of 14 residues. The chain's CDR3 is CASSTRDPPYEQYF. The CDR3 DNA follows: TGTGCCAGCTCAACTCGTGATCCTCCTTACGAGCAGTACTTC.

The chain links TRBV5-6 to TRBJ2-1; 7 bases map to TRBD1. J gave up 5 bases and V 5 bases, and 7 bases lay outside the gene matches. Germline V CDR1 and CDR2: SGHDT, YYEEEE. The CDR3 has 14 amino acids. In DNA form, the CDR3 reads TGTGCCAGCAGATCCGGGACAGTAAACAATGAGCAGTTCTTC. Translated, it gives CASRSGTVNNEQFF.

This chain joins TRBV30 and TRBJ2-7; TRBD2 is a possible D gene (5 bases). The germline gives CDR1 GTSNPN, CDR2 SVGIG (reference sequence). V was shortened by 5 bases and J by 5 bases, with 16 bases between the two germline ends. This CDR3 spans 13 amino acids. CDR3 residues: CAWGRSPGNEQYF. For the CDR3, the DNA is TGTGCCTGGGGAAGGTCACCGGGGAACGAGCAGTACTTC.

V gene TRBV11-2 combines with J gene TRBJ1-2; D gene uncertain. This CDR3 spans 15 amino acids. V lost 2 bases to trimming and J lost 6 bases, with 16 bases between them. CDR1 is SGHAT and CDR2 is FQNNGV in the germline V gene. In DNA form, the CDR3 reads TGTGCCAGCAGCTTATACCGGGGAAGTAGCGATGGCTACACCTTC. Its protein is CASSLYRGSSDGYTF.